Described below is a single T cell receptor beta chain sequence and its context. The record originates from a study of blood T cell repertoires in COVID-19. In the study overall: The United States, Italy and Spain were the sources of the acute and convalescent COVID-19 samples.

Enrolment of Seattle patients took place during active infection, and they were followed longitudinally. Original processing methods: The authors estimated nucleated cell counts from reference gene primer amplification. Assay: immunoSEQ multiplex PCR; the TCRdb copy retains only in-frame clones and omits some. V and J calls and clone size are as listed in that table; D and trimming were resolved from the DNA. The sample lists about 410,000 clones; roughly 90% were seen once. CDR1 MNHEY and CDR2 SMNVEV come from the germline V gene (reference sequence). The V and J ends lost 6 bases and 4 bases, in that order; junction bases with no gene match: 7. CDR3 size: 15 residues.

The specimen was peripheral blood. The source of this sequence is a woman aged 40 to 49 with COVID-19, enrolled during active disease. This sequence joins TRBV27 and TRBJ2-3, with 10 bases matching TRBD1. The CDR3 DNA reads TGTGCCAGCAGGTGGGACAGGGGATTGGCAGATACGCAGTATTTT. This sequence encodes CASRWDRGLADTQYF.